The clone carrying this TCR beta chain was recorded at least ten times. Its specificity is not known. The ends were cut back, 5 bases at V and 0 bases at J, with 13 bases in the middle. This CDR3 is built from 15 residues. From germline, CDR1 is MGHRA and CDR2 YSYEKL. All patients were untreated before thyroid surgery. TCRdb re-called clones via MiXCR from the PCR reads. This sample has about 23,000 clones, with 13% to 15% found just once. This specimen belongs to a study of metastatic and nonmetastatic thyroid tumors. Study-wide results and caveats: In blood and tumor, TCR beta diversity was reportedly significantly higher in malignant thyroid tumors than in benign nodules.

The rearrangement joins TRBV4-1 to TRBJ2-5; a weak D match, TRBD1 (5 bases). The TCR comes from a female donor with papillary thyroid cancer or a benign thyroid nodule (not recorded which). Some clones in this sample may be carry-over from other donors' samples. Source material: tumor tissue. CDR3 residues: CASSYSLTDQETQYF. CDR3 nucleotide sequence: TGCGCCAGCAGCTATAGTTTGACAGACCAAGAGACCCAGTACTTC.